This is a list of T cell receptor beta chains from one sample in a study of chemoradiotherapy in HPV16-positive cancers. The method was immunoSEQ multiplex PCR; TCRdb's version includes in-frame clones alone and lacks a portion of them. The sample contains 45,000 to 60,000 clones, roughly 90% of which appear only once. The input for sequencing was blood, taken from a patient who underwent chemoradiotherapy. All receptors come from a human donor with HPV-associated anogenital cancer. CDR3s include the opening cysteine and the closing phenylalanine or tryptophan. Fields, in order: D gene, V gene, clone size, J gene, CDR3 length, CDR3 protein, CDR3 DNA. D genes are given only for firm matches. Size values are once, few and many counts, or a class for expanded clones, and some rows have none.

NA,TRBV9,NA,TRBJ2-5,14,CASSVAWGKETQYF,TGTGCCAGCAGCGTAGCTTGGGGAAAAGAGACCCAGTACTTC
NA,TRBV5-5,NA,TRBJ1-5,17,CASSLRVGGNSNQPQHF,TGTGCCAGCAGCTTGCGGGTAGGGGGTAATAGCAATCAGCCCCAGCATTTT
NA,TRBV19,NA,TRBJ2-4,17,CASSGRRTELAKNIQYF,TGTGCCAGTAGCGGAAGACGGACAGAGCTAGCCAAAAACATTCAGTACTTC
TRBD1,TRBV2,NA,TRBJ1-1,15,CASSLLGQGNTEAFF,TGTGCCAGCAGCCTACTAGGACAGGGGAACACTGAAGCTTTCTTT
TRBD2,TRBV9,NA,TRBJ2-1,15,CASSVAGAAYNEQFF,TGTGCCAGCAGCGTTGCGGGAGCCGCCTACAATGAGCAGTTCTTC
NA,TRBV30,NA,TRBJ2-2,15,CAWKIPGVGPGELFF,TGTGCCTGGAAGATCCCAGGGGTGGGTCCCGGGGAGCTGTTTTTT
TRBD2,TRBV7-2,few,TRBJ2-3,16,CASSFWAGVSTDTQYF,TGTGCCAGCAGCTTCTGGGCGGGGGTAAGCACAGATACGCAGTATTTT
TRBD1,TRBV27,NA,TRBJ2-7,14,CASSPRTGAYEQYF,TGTGCCAGCAGTCCCCGGACAGGGGCCTACGAGCAGTACTTC
TRBD1,TRBV5-8,NA,TRBJ2-7,13,CASSLGGYYEQYF,TGTGCCAGCAGCTTAGGGGGCTACTACGAGCAGTACTTC
NA,TRBV7-2,NA,TRBJ1-5,15,CASSLKQGGGQPQHF,TGTGCCAGCAGCTTAAAACAGGGAGGAGGCCAGCCCCAGCATTTT
NA,TRBV7-2,NA,TRBJ1-5,12,CASSLGGQPQHF,TGTGCCAGCAGCTTAGGGGGTCAGCCCCAGCATTTT
NA,TRBV7-9,NA,TRBJ2-7,14,CASSKSGDPYEQYF,TGTGCCAGCAGTAAGTCAGGGGATCCCTACGAGCAGTACTTC
TRBD2,TRBV5-8,NA,TRBJ2-3,14,CASSFGLAADTQYF,TGTGCCAGCAGCTTCGGACTAGCGGCAGATACGCAGTATTTT
NA,TRBV7-7,once,TRBJ2-3,14,CASSPNSYTDTQYF,TGTGCTAGCAGCCCAAACTCGTACACAGATACGCAGTATTTT
NA,TRBV9,NA,TRBJ2-3,17,CASSVGWSSDSTDTQYF,TGTGCCAGCAGCGTAGGGTGGAGTAGCGACAGCACAGATACGCAGTATTTT
TRBD2,TRBV7-6,NA,TRBJ2-3,16,CASSLASGRALYTQYF,TGTGCCAGCAGCTTAGCAAGCGGGAGGGCGTTATATACGCAGTATTTT
NA,TRBV6-1,once,TRBJ1-5,12,CASSFPLQPQHF,TGTGCCAGCAGTTTCCCTCTTCAGCCCCAGCATTTT
NA,TRBV4-1,NA,TRBJ1-2,13,CASSPQGNYGYTF,TGCGCCAGCAGCCCCCAGGGGAACTATGGCTACACCTTC
TRBD2,TRBV7-2,NA,TRBJ2-1,14,CASSSGTIYNEQFF,TGTGCCAGCAGTTCCGGGACTATCTACAATGAGCAGTTCTTC
NA,TRBV6-1,NA,TRBJ1-1,15,CASSDRWASFTEAFF,TGTGCCAGCAGTGATCGGTGGGCGAGCTTTACTGAAGCTTTCTTT
TRBD1,TRBV2,NA,TRBJ1-1,13,CASSPGGNTEAFF,TGTGCCAGCAGCCCAGGGGGAAACACTGAAGCTTTCTTT
NA,TRBV5-4,NA,TRBJ2-3,15,CASSLDPQGTDTQYF,TGTGCCAGCAGCTTGGACCCCCAGGGCACAGATACGCAGTATTTT
NA,TRBV7-8,NA,TRBJ2-1,14,CASSPPGRLSEQFF,TGTGCCAGCAGCCCTCCCGGGAGACTCAGTGAGCAGTTCTTC
NA,TRBV7-9,few,TRBJ2-2,14,CASSLIKGAGELFF,TGTGCCAGCAGCTTGATAAAGGGGGCCGGGGAGCTGTTTTTT
NA,TRBV5-1,NA,TRBJ2-7,12,CASSVQGDEQYF,TGCGCCAGCAGCGTACAGGGAGACGAGCAGTACTTC
NA,TRBV20-1,once,TRBJ1-2,11,CSAGLSQGYTF,TGCAGTGCTGGGCTATCACAAGGCTACACCTTC
TRBD1,TRBV9,NA,TRBJ1-1,14,CASSVGQGDTEAFF,TGTGCCAGCAGCGTAGGACAGGGCGACACTGAAGCTTTCTTT
NA,TRBV5-5,NA,TRBJ1-1,12,CASSWDATEAFF,TGTGCCAGCAGCTGGGACGCCACTGAAGCTTTCTTT
NA,TRBV6-1,NA,TRBJ1-1,15,CASSVAGIDFTEAFF,TGTGCCAGCAGTGTAGCAGGGATAGATTTCACTGAAGCTTTCTTT
NA,TRBV10-1,NA,TRBJ2-3,14,CASSESGGVDTQYF,TGCGCCAGCAGTGAGTCGGGGGGCGTGGATACGCAGTATTTT
TRBD1,TRBV19,NA,TRBJ1-3,14,CASRGQGAGNTIYF,TGTGCCAGCAGGGGACAGGGGGCTGGAAACACCATATATTTT
NA,TRBV7-9,once,TRBJ2-3,13,CASRPGAADTQYF,TGTGCCAGTAGGCCCGGAGCCGCAGATACGCAGTATTTT